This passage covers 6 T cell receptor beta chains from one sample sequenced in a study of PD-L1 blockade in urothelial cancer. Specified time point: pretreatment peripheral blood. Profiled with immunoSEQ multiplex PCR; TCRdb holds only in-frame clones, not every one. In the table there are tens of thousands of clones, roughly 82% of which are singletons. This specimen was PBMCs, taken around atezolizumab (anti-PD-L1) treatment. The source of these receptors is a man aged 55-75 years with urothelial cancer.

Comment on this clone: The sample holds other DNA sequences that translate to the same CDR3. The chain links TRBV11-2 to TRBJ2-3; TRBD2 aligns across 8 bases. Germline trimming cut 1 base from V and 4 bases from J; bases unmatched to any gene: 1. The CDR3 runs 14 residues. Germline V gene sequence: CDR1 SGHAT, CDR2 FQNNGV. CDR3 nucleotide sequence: TGTGCCAGCAGCTTAGCGGGGGGGGCAGATACGCAGTATTTT. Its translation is CASSLAGGADTQYF.

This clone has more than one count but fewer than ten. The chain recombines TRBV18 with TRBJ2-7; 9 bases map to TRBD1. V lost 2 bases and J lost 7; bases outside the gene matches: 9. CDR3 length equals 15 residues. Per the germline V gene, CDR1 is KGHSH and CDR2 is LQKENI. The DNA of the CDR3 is TGTGCCAGCTCACCAGATCGGACAGGGGTAGGAGAGCAGTACTTC. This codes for CASSPDRTGVGEQYF.

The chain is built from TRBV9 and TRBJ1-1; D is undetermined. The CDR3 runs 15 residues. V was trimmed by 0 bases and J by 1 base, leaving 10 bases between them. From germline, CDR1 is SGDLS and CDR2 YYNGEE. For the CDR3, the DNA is TGTGCCAGCAGCGTAGACATAGCGCGGAACACTGAAGCTTTCTTT. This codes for CASSVDIARNTEAFF.

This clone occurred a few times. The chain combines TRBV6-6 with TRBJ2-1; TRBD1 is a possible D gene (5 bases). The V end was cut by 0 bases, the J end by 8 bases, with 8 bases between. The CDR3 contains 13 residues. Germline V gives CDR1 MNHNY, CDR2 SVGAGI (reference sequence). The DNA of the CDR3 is TGTGCCAGCAGTTACTCGATAGGGGATGAGCAGTTCTTC. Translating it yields CASSYSIGDEQFF.

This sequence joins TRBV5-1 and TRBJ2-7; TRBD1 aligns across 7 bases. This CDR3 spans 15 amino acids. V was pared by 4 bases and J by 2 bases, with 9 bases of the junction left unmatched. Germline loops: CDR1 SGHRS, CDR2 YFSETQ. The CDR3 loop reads CASSLQGSPTYEQYF. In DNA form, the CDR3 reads TGCGCCAGCAGCCTACAGGGGTCCCCCACCTACGAGCAGTACTTC.

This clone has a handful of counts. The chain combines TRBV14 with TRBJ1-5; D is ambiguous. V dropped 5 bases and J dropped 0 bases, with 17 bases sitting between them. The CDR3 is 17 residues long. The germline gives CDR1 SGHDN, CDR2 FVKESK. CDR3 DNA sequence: TGTGCCAGCAGCTACATCCTCAGACATAATAGCAATCAGCCCCAGCATTTT. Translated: CASSYILRHNSNQPQHF.